Listed here is a single T cell receptor (beta chain). Its matching antigen is unknown. Unrecorded immune exposure was likely among donors, who were nominally healthy when sampled. PCR involved 60 Vbeta and 13 Jbeta primers. Profiling relied on immunoSEQ multiplex PCR, and the TCRdb table lists in-frame clones only, not all of them. The sample yields about 200,000 clones, around 80% seen once. This sample was taken from a study of cytomegalovirus exposure and HLA in healthy donors. Findings and limits, study-wide: TRBV6-2, TRBV6-3 and some other V segments were excluded as indistinguishable. Later analysis reportedly placed an Asian-associated ancestry cluster below the roughly 630-donor mean in N-insertions.

J was trimmed by 5 bases and V by 5 bases; bases with no gene match: 6. The V gene's germline CDR1 is SGHAT and CDR2 FQNNGV. The CDR3 covers 14 residues. The rearrangement links TRBV11-2 to TRBJ2-7; TRBD1 agrees at 10 bases. Sequencing was done on a sample of PBMCs. The origin of this receptor is a woman aged 18-30 years in good health and CMV-seronegative. The CDR3 here is CASSPRQGANEQYF. The CDR3 nucleotides are TGTGCCAGCAGCCCAAGACAGGGGGCCAACGAGCAGTACTTC.